Listed below are T cell receptor beta chains from one sample, sequenced in a study of Graves' ophthalmopathy and Graves' hyperthyroidism. TCRdb re-analysed the multiplex PCR reads in MiXCR, keeping a single row per CDR3 protein. The sample records approximately 1.2 million distinct CDR3 sequences, approximately 35% being singletons. Material for sequencing was peripheral blood or thyroid tissue (not recorded which). The receptor set was obtained from an adult man with Graves' hyperthyroidism. The CDR3 runs from the conserved cysteine through the conserved F or W. Each record gives: V gene, D gene, J gene, clone size, CDR3 DNA, CDR3 protein. D genes are given only for firm matches. Clone size is stated in some rows and not others, as once, few, many or a class when expanded.

TRBV6-5	-	TRBJ2-6	-	TGTGCCAGCGAGGGGGCCAACGTCCTGACTTTC	CASEGANVLTF
TRBV15	-	TRBJ2-5	-	TGTGCCACCAGCAGAGGATCACTAGCTAGTGTAGAGACCCAGTACTTC	CATSRGSLASVETQYF
TRBV5-4	-	TRBJ2-7	-	TGTGCCAGCAGTTCCCCTGGACACCATCTGTTCTACGAGCAGTACTTC	CASSSPGHHLFYEQYF
TRBV30	TRBD1	TRBJ2-7	-	TGTGCCTGGAGTTCGGGACAGGTGAGCTCCTACGAGCAGTACTTC	CAWSSGQVSSYEQYF
TRBV6-5	TRBD1	TRBJ2-7	-	TGTGCCAGCAAACTGGGACAGGGGGCCTTCGAGCAGTACTTC	CASKLGQGAFEQYF
TRBV25-1	-	TRBJ2-5	-	TGTGCCAGCAGTTCCCCCCCCCCTAGTCAAGAGACCCAGTACTTC	CASSSPPPSQETQYF
TRBV9	-	TRBJ2-7	once	-	CASSIYLCSVGSRQPYEQYF
TRBV9	-	TRBJ2-6	-	TGTGCCAGCAGCGTAGTAGGTACTGGGGCCAACGTCCTGACTTTC	CASSVVGTGANVLTF
TRBV6-5	-	TRBJ2-2	-	TGTGCCAGCAGTAAACCGGGGCCGGACACCGGGGAGCTGTTTTTT	CASSKPGPDTGELFF
TRBV4-1	-	TRBJ2-1	-	TGCGCCAGCAGCCAAGTCGTGGCGTACAATGAGCAGTTCTTC	CASSQVVAYNEQFF
TRBV27	-	TRBJ1-6	few	TGTGCCAGCACACGTATGACCTATAATTCACCCCTCCACTTT	CASTRMTYNSPLHF
TRBV10-1	-	TRBJ2-7	-	TGTGCCAGCTCACCGCAGCAGGGTCGCGAGCAGTACTTC	CASSPQQGREQYF